The 28 T cell receptor beta chains below all came from one sample that was sequenced in a study of a mutant IDH1 vaccine in newly diagnosed glioma. Clones were read by immunoSEQ multiplex PCR, and TCRdb kept only the in-frame ones, dropping some. Of about 92,000 clones in the sample, around 82% are singletons; the top ten hold 7.4%. As to time point: baseline, week 1 (first vaccination visit). Treatment given: pre-vaccination baseline after standard-of-care therapy. The source material was PBMCs, sampled from a glioma patient treated with radiotherapy, temozolomide or both. These receptors were collected from a woman in her 50s with glioma.

The V call is TRBV11-3, the J call TRBJ1-1; D uncertain. The ends were cut back, 4 bases at V and 3 bases at J, with 9 bases in the middle. Germline V gene lookup returns CDR1 SGHNT and CDR2 YENEEA. The CDR3 runs to 13 residues. The CDR3 DNA sequence: TGTGCCAGCAGCTGGACTTCGGACACTGAAGCTTTCTTT. This gives the protein CASSWTSDTEAFF.

V usage is TRBV15 and J usage is TRBJ1-5; D might be TRBD1 (5 bases). The V gene lost 1 base and the J gene lost 4 bases, with 14 bases spanning the gap. The CDR3 sequence is 16 residues long. CDR1 and CDR2 from the germline V gene are LNHNV and YYDKDF (reference sequence). Here the CDR3 reads CATSRGVGAGNQPQHF. CDR3 coding DNA: TGTGCCACCAGCAGAGGTGTAGGGGCAGGGAATCAGCCCCAGCATTTT.

This rearrangement joins TRBV6-1 to TRBJ1-3; no firm D call. The CDR3 is 14 amino acids. V lost 2 bases, J lost 5 bases, and 10 bases lay in between. Looked up from germline, CDR1 is MNHNS and CDR2 is SASEGT. The CDR3 region is CASSESDGRNTIYF. DNA of the CDR3: TGTGCCAGCAGTGAATCTGACGGAAGAAACACCATATATTTT.

The V and J genes are TRBV6-5 and TRBJ2-1; D possibly corresponds to TRBD1 (6 bases). This CDR3 is 15 amino acids long. Germline loops: CDR1 MNHEY, CDR2 SVGAGI. Between the trimmed V and J ends, which lost 5 bases and 0 bases, there was a span of 11 bases. CDR3 protein: CASSRDRSSYNEQFF. CDR3 DNA sequence: TGTGCCAGCAGTCGAGACAGGAGCTCCTACAATGAGCAGTTCTTC.

V usage is TRBV15 and J usage is TRBJ1-1; 7 bases are a match to TRBD1. The length of the CDR3 is 13 residues. Trimming removed 7 bases from V and 4 bases from J; junction bases left unmatched: 6. The germline gives CDR1 LNHNV, CDR2 YYDKDF (reference sequence). CDR3 nucleotide sequence: TGTGCCACCATGAACAGGGGTCTCACTGAAGCTTTCTTT. Translated, it gives CATMNRGLTEAFF. Filled out from reference TRBV15 and TRBJ1-1, the complete variable domain reads DAMVIQNPRYQVTQFGKPVTLSCSQTLNHNVMYWYQQKSSQAPKLLFHYYDKDFNNEADTPDNFQSRRPNTSFCFLDIRSPGLGDTAMYLCATMNRGLTEAFFGQGTRLTVV.

The rearrangement uses TRBV7-8 and TRBJ1-4, with D maybe TRBD1 (5 bases). V lost 0 bases and J 7 bases, leaving 24 bases between the germline ends. Germline CDR1 and CDR2: SGHVS and FQNEAQ. This CDR3 has 19 amino acids. The DNA for the CDR3 is TGTGCCAGCAGCTTAGCGATGAGGGGAGGGGTTAAAAAAGCTGAAAAACTGTTTTTT. It encodes CASSLAMRGGVKKAEKLFF.

V is TRBV28 and J is TRBJ1-6; D call uncertain. Trimming stripped 5 bases from V and 7 bases from J, with 12 bases between. The CDR3 length is 14 residues. Germline lookup yields CDR1 MDHEN and CDR2 SYDVKM. The CDR3 nucleotides are TGTGCCAGCAGTCCGCCTCCTGAAAATTCACCCCTCCACTTT. Its protein is CASSPPPENSPLHF.

The chain carries TRBV6-6 and TRBJ1-2; a possible D gene is TRBD1 (5 bases). The CDR3 has 14 amino acids. CDR1 MNHNY and CDR2 SVGAGI come from the germline V gene (reference sequence). V lost 8 bases and J lost 4, with 17 bases in between. CDR3 nucleotides: TGTGCCAGCCGAGGGTGGGGCGTTAGCTATGGCTACACCTTC. As protein: CASRGWGVSYGYTF.

CDR3 nucleotides: TGTGCCAGCGAGAGTGGGAGCAATCAGCCCCAGCATTTT. The encoded protein is CASESGSNQPQHF. The chain couples TRBV7-9 to TRBJ1-5; D gene ambiguous. CDR3 length: 13 amino acids. In germline, CDR1 is SEHNR, CDR2 FQNEAQ (reference sequence). Trimming pared 8 bases from V and 1 base from J, leaving 9 bases between.

This chain uses TRBV18 with TRBJ2-1; D unresolved. This CDR3 region has 14 residues. CDR1 is KGHSH and CDR2 is LQKENI in the germline V gene. V was trimmed by 3 bases and J by 5 bases, leaving 11 bases between them. The CDR3 loop reads CASSPQRKDNEQFF. CDR3 bases: TGTGCCAGCTCACCGCAACGGAAGGACAATGAGCAGTTCTTC.

The CDR3 sequence: CASSLQGRRVYEQYF. The CDR3 DNA reads TGCGCCAGCAGCTTGCAGGGGAGGAGGGTCTACGAGCAGTACTTC. The chain links TRBV5-1 to TRBJ2-7; D tentatively reads TRBD1 or TRBD2 (6 bases each). V lost 1 base and J lost 3, with 14 bases in between. This CDR3 is built from 15 residues. CDR1 SGHRS and CDR2 YFSETQ come from the germline V gene.

The chain is built from TRBV30 and TRBJ1-2; TRBD1 aligns across 12 bases. CDR3 length equals 16 residues. The trim removed 5 bases at V and 8 bases at J, leaving 15 bases unmatched. From germline, CDR1 is GTSNPN and CDR2 SVGIG (reference sequence). This chain's CDR3 is CAWAEVPGQGAWGYTF. In DNA form, the CDR3 reads TGTGCCTGGGCCGAGGTACCGGGACAGGGGGCTTGGGGCTACACCTTC.

This clone came up a few times. The chain uses TRBV5-4 and TRBJ1-6, with 8 bases aligning to TRBD1. The CDR3 is made up of 14 amino acids. V lost 4 bases to trimming and J lost 10 bases; unmatched junction nucleotides: 7. Germline V CDR1 and CDR2: SGHNT, YYREEE (reference sequence). In DNA, the CDR3 is TGTGCCAGCAGCCTGGACAGGGTGAGGTCACCCCTCCACTTT. This sequence encodes CASSLDRVRSPLHF.

The rearrangement links TRBV6-1 to TRBJ2-5; TRBD1 is a possible D gene (6 bases). Germline CDR1 and CDR2: MNHNS and SASEGT. Trimming took 3 bases from V and 7 from J, leaving 15 bases between them. CDR3 size: 14 residues. CDR3 in amino acids: CASSDEWLGGTQYF. The CDR3 bases are TGTGCCAGCAGTGATGAGTGGCTAGGGGGGACCCAGTACTTC.

The table lists this clone with a few counts. The chain joins TRBV30 to TRBJ1-1, with 11 positions matching TRBD1. J was trimmed by 10 bases and V by 2 bases; bases with no gene match: 6. The CDR3 has 13 amino acids. In germline, CDR1 is GTSNPN, CDR2 SVGIG (reference sequence). The CDR3 loop reads CAWSKGQGVGAFF. The CDR3 nucleotides read TGTGCCTGGAGTAAGGGACAGGGGGTAGGAGCTTTCTTT.

This rearrangement joins TRBV6-1 to TRBJ2-2; 7 nucleotides agree with TRBD1. J lost 7 bases, V lost 7 bases, and 9 bases had no gene match. CDR3 length: 14 residues. Per the germline V gene, CDR1 is MNHNS and CDR2 is SASEGT. In nucleotides, the CDR3 is TGTGCCAGCACCACGGGACAGTCATACGGGGAGCTGTTTTTT. Residues: CASTTGQSYGELFF.

This clone occurred a few times. This sequence joins TRBV19 and TRBJ1-1; no firm D call. Trimming pared 1 base from V and 1 base from J, leaving 1 base between. This CDR3 comprises 12 residues. Germline V lookup: CDR1 LNHDA, CDR2 SQIVND (reference sequence). CDR3 region: CASSIGNTEAFF. CDR3 DNA: TGTGCCAGTAGTATAGGGAACACTGAAGCTTTCTTT.

The V gene is TRBV6-1, the J gene TRBJ1-2; D perhaps matches TRBD1 (6 bases). This CDR3 is 13 amino acids long. Germline CDR1 is MNHNS and CDR2 is SASEGT. V lost 7 bases and J lost 4, with 13 bases in between. The CDR3 sequence is CASKRGGGYGYTF. CDR3 bases: TGTGCCAGCAAAAGAGGGGGAGGCTATGGCTACACCTTC.

The V call is TRBV19, the J call TRBJ2-1; the D is unclear. V lost 5 bases to trimming and J lost 3 bases, with 11 bases between them. The germline V gene has CDR1 LNHDA and CDR2 SQIVND (reference sequence). The CDR3 contains 14 residues. The CDR3 nucleotides are TGTGCCAGTAGTGAGGAACAGCTCTACAATGAGCAGTTCTTC. Translating gives CASSEEQLYNEQFF.

V and J are TRBV7-9 and TRBJ2-7; a weak D match, TRBD2 (5 bases). CDR1 and CDR2 (germline): SEHNR, FQNEAQ (reference sequence). Trimming removed 5 bases at V and 8 bases at J, with 10 bases between. CDR3 length equals 11 residues. CDR3 residues: CASSIEGKQYF. As DNA, the CDR3 is TGTGCCAGCAGCATAGAGGGTAAGCAGTACTTC.

The chain couples TRBV5-1 to TRBJ1-3; weak D call: TRBD1 (5 bases). CDR3 size: 14 residues. CDR1 SGHRS and CDR2 YFSETQ come from the germline V gene. V was cut by 4 bases and J by 2 bases, with 10 bases left in between. CDR3 loop: CASSEGTPGNTIYF. The DNA for the CDR3 is TGCGCCAGCAGCGAGGGGACCCCTGGAAACACCATATATTTT.

This chain joins TRBV9 and TRBJ2-3; D remains ambiguous. The germline V and J ends were trimmed by 0 bases and 3 bases, with 8 bases remaining between them. CDR3 length: 14 residues. CDR1 SGDLS and CDR2 YYNGEE come from the germline V gene. The CDR3 nucleotides read TGTGCCAGCAGCGTAGGAAGGGCGACAGATACGCAGTATTTT. This encodes CASSVGRATDTQYF.

V and J are TRBV6-1 and TRBJ2-2; D might be TRBD2 (6 bases). Germline values: CDR1 MNHNS, CDR2 SASEGT. This CDR3 contains 12 residues. Trimming took 7 bases from V and 4 from J, leaving 7 bases between them. This CDR3 is CASMGGTGELFF. CDR3 sequence (DNA): TGTGCCAGCATGGGGGGCACCGGGGAGCTGTTTTTT.

The gene calls are TRBV19 and TRBJ1-6, with a weak D call TRBD1 (5 bases). V lost 6 bases to trimming and J lost 4 bases, with 13 bases between them. Germline CDR1 and CDR2: LNHDA and SQIVND (reference sequence). The CDR3 spans 15 residues. The CDR3 loop reads CASSPGTVYNSPLHF. In DNA, the CDR3 is TGTGCCAGTAGCCCCGGGACGGTTTATAATTCACCCCTCCACTTT. The entire variable domain, with the rest obtained from reference TRBV19 and TRBJ1-6, is as follows: DGGITQSPKYLFRKEGQNVTLSCEQNLNHDAMYWYRQDPGQGLRLIYYSQIVNDFQKGDIAEGYSVSREKKESFPLTVTSAQKNPTAFYLCASSPGTVYNSPLHFGNGTRLTVT.

This sequence joins TRBV28 and TRBJ1-1; D is possibly TRBD1 (5 bases). V lost 8 bases and J 11 bases, leaving 27 bases between the germline ends. CDR3 length: 15 residues. Germline V gene data show CDR1 as MDHEN and CDR2 as SYDVKM. Here the CDR3 DNA reads TGTGCCAGCCGTAGGACCTTGGGGGACGTAAACACGGCTTTCTTT. It codes for CASRRTLGDVNTAFF.

V and J are TRBV6-5 and TRBJ1-1; D not certain. V was shortened by 4 bases and J by 1 base, with 10 bases between the two germline ends. Germline-derived CDR1 and CDR2 are MNHEY and SVGAGI. The CDR3 runs 14 residues. The CDR3 loop reads CASSSPGENTEAFF. The CDR3 nucleotides read TGTGCCAGCAGTTCCCCTGGGGAGAACACTGAAGCTTTCTTT.

The chain combines TRBV30 with TRBJ2-3; 9 bases map to TRBD2. The J segment lost 4 bases and the V segment lost 0 bases, leaving 5 bases of the junction unmatched. Germline CDR1 is GTSNPN and CDR2 is SVGIG (reference sequence). This CDR3 is built from 15 residues. The CDR3 sequence is CAWSVLAGASDTQYF. CDR3 DNA: TGTGCCTGGAGTGTCTTAGCGGGGGCCTCAGATACGCAGTATTTT.

The gene calls are TRBV5-6 and TRBJ2-7; D is unclear. The V and J ends lost 3 bases and 9 bases respectively, with 10 bases between them. This CDR3 contains 11 residues. Germline values: CDR1 SGHDT, CDR2 YYEEEE. The CDR3 sequence is CASSSGPRQYF. In DNA form, the CDR3 reads TGTGCCAGCAGCTCCGGACCCCGGCAGTACTTC.